This is a list of T cell receptor beta chains from one sample in a study of identical twins. TCRdb called the 5' RACE reads again in MiXCR, with one record for every CDR3 protein. Counted here are about 730,000 distinct CDR3 sequences, 21% occurring once; the ten biggest clones make up 4% to 5.5%. This sample also belongs to another study, concerning T cells expressing NK-cell markers.

Sequencing input: PBMCs. These TCRs come from a woman between 18 and 29 years old in good health. The CDR3 runs from the conserved cysteine through the conserved F or W. Fields, in order: clone size, CDR3 length, D gene, V gene, J gene, CDR3 protein, CDR3 DNA. A D gene is named only where the DNA matches it firmly. Expanded clones are given a class, and other clones once, few, many or no size at all.

abundance: few; len: 14; d_gene: NA; v_gene: TRBV20-1; j_gene: TRBJ2-7; CDR3aa: CSAPRGTSEYEQYF; CDR3nt: TGCAGTGCCCCGCGTGGGACGTCGGAGTACGAGCAGTACTTC
abundance: NA; len: 15; d_gene: NA; v_gene: TRBV27; j_gene: TRBJ2-1; CDR3aa: CASSLRTVSYNEQFF; CDR3nt: TGTGCCAGCAGTTTGCGGACAGTCTCCTACAATGAGCAGTTCTTC
abundance: NA; len: 13; d_gene: NA; v_gene: TRBV20-1; j_gene: TRBJ2-7; CDR3aa: CSAREGPRREQYF; CDR3nt: TGCAGTGCTAGAGAGGGCCCGCGGAGGGAGCAGTACTTC
abundance: NA; len: 13; d_gene: NA; v_gene: TRBV5-6; j_gene: TRBJ2-2; CDR3aa: CASTPGSDGELFF; CDR3nt: TGTGCCAGCACCCCAGGGAGCGACGGGGAGCTGTTTTTT
abundance: NA; len: 17; d_gene: NA; v_gene: TRBV4-3; j_gene: TRBJ2-2; CDR3aa: CASSHAGGNPSSGELFF; CDR3nt: TGCGCCAGCAGCCACGCTGGGGGTAACCCGTCGTCCGGGGAGCTGTTTTTT
abundance: NA; len: 15; d_gene: TRBD2; v_gene: TRBV5-1; j_gene: TRBJ2-1; CDR3aa: CASSLLSGTYNEQFF; CDR3nt: TGCGCCAGCAGCCTCCTTAGCGGGACCTACAATGAGCAGTTCTTC
abundance: few; len: 11; d_gene: NA; v_gene: TRBV12-3/TRBV12-4; j_gene: TRBJ2-2; CDR3aa: CASTYTGELFF; CDR3nt: TGTGCCAGCACCTATACCGGGGAGCTGTTTTTT
abundance: many; len: 12; d_gene: NA; v_gene: TRBV25-1; j_gene: TRBJ2-7; CDR3aa: CASSEQGYEQYF; CDR3nt: TGTGCCAGCAGTGAACAGGGGTACGAGCAGTACTTC
abundance: few; len: 14; d_gene: NA; v_gene: TRBV12-3/TRBV12-4; j_gene: TRBJ2-3; CDR3aa: CASGSRNRTDTQYF; CDR3nt: TGTGCCAGCGGGTCAAGGAACAGGACAGATACGCAGTATTTT
abundance: many; len: 15; d_gene: NA; v_gene: TRBV6-4; j_gene: TRBJ2-1; CDR3aa: CASSEGGPLNNEQFF; CDR3nt: TGTGCCAGCAGTGAAGGTGGGCCGCTCAACAATGAGCAGTTCTTC
abundance: NA; len: 14; d_gene: NA; v_gene: TRBV7-9; j_gene: TRBJ2-7; CDR3aa: CASSLELEVYEQYF; CDR3nt: TGTGCCAGCAGCTTAGAGCTGGAGGTATACGAGCAGTACTTC
abundance: few; len: 13; d_gene: NA; v_gene: TRBV20-1; j_gene: TRBJ1-1; CDR3aa: CSAPGVGGTEAFF; CDR3nt: TGCAGTGCGCCGGGGGTGGGTGGCACTGAAGCTTTCTTT
abundance: few; len: 14; d_gene: NA; v_gene: TRBV6-1; j_gene: TRBJ2-1; CDR3aa: CASSEGLGTGEQFF; CDR3nt: TGTGCCAGCAGTGAAGGTCTAGGGACGGGTGAGCAGTTCTTC
abundance: NA; len: 13; d_gene: NA; v_gene: TRBV29-1; j_gene: TRBJ1-2; CDR3aa: CSVEDPGADGYTF; CDR3nt: TGCAGCGTTGAAGATCCGGGGGCTGATGGCTACACCTTC
abundance: NA; len: 10; d_gene: NA; v_gene: TRBV5-1; j_gene: TRBJ1-2; CDR3aa: CASSLDGYTF; CDR3nt: TGCGCCAGCAGCCTCGATGGCTACACCTTC
abundance: medium-sized; len: 14; d_gene: NA; v_gene: TRBV11-2; j_gene: TRBJ2-7; CDR3aa: CASSGWGSSYEQYF; CDR3nt: TGTGCCAGCAGCGGTTGGGGGAGCTCCTACGAGCAGTACTTC
abundance: NA; len: 14; d_gene: NA; v_gene: TRBV20-1; j_gene: TRBJ1-5; CDR3aa: CSARGGPENQPQHF; CDR3nt: TGCAGTGCTAGAGGGGGTCCTGAAAATCAGCCCCAGCATTTT
abundance: NA; len: 18; d_gene: TRBD2; v_gene: TRBV5-1; j_gene: TRBJ2-3; CDR3aa: CASSSKGTSGTSTDTQYF; CDR3nt: TGCGCCAGCAGCTCAAAAGGGACTAGCGGGACTAGCACAGATACGCAGTATTTT
abundance: NA; len: 12; d_gene: TRBD2; v_gene: TRBV20-1; j_gene: TRBJ2-5; CDR3aa: CSGLAGLKTQYF; CDR3nt: TGCAGTGGCCTAGCGGGGTTGAAGACCCAGTACTTC
abundance: few; len: 17; d_gene: NA; v_gene: TRBV6-1; j_gene: TRBJ2-1; CDR3aa: CASSEALTGMFSDEQFF; CDR3nt: TGTGCCAGCAGTGAAGCGCTAACAGGGATGTTCTCGGATGAGCAGTTCTTC
abundance: NA; len: 13; d_gene: NA; v_gene: TRBV19; j_gene: TRBJ2-7; CDR3aa: CASSMAAAYEQYF; CDR3nt: TGTGCCAGTAGTATGGCGGCAGCCTACGAGCAGTACTTC
abundance: NA; len: 14; d_gene: NA; v_gene: TRBV20-1; j_gene: TRBJ2-7; CDR3aa: CSASGTDLTYEQYF; CDR3nt: TGCAGTGCTAGTGGGACGGACCTTACCTACGAGCAGTACTTC
abundance: NA; len: 14; d_gene: NA; v_gene: TRBV5-1; j_gene: TRBJ2-7; CDR3aa: CASSLEPGTYEQYF; CDR3nt: TGCGCCAGCAGCTTGGAACCGGGGACCTACGAGCAGTACTTC
abundance: few; len: 14; d_gene: NA; v_gene: TRBV29-1; j_gene: TRBJ2-3; CDR3aa: CSVGRDGSTDTQYF; CDR3nt: TGCAGCGTTGGTAGGGACGGTAGCACAGATACGCAGTATTTT
abundance: NA; len: 15; d_gene: NA; v_gene: TRBV5-1; j_gene: TRBJ2-7; CDR3aa: CASSLFLPAAYEQYF; CDR3nt: TGCGCCAGCAGCCTCTTCCTCCCAGCAGCCTACGAGCAGTACTTC
abundance: NA; len: 14; d_gene: NA; v_gene: TRBV4-2; j_gene: TRBJ2-7; CDR3aa: CASSQDGIDYEQYF; CDR3nt: TGTGCCAGCAGCCAAGACGGAATAGACTACGAGCAGTACTTC
abundance: few; len: 13; d_gene: NA; v_gene: TRBV29-1; j_gene: TRBJ2-7; CDR3aa: CSVVWAGSYEQYF; CDR3nt: TGCAGCGTTGTATGGGCGGGATCCTACGAGCAGTACTTC
abundance: NA; len: 13; d_gene: NA; v_gene: TRBV7-2; j_gene: TRBJ2-7; CDR3aa: CASSIGGYYEQYF; CDR3nt: TGTGCCAGCAGCATAGGAGGCTACTACGAGCAGTACTTC
abundance: NA; len: 14; d_gene: TRBD2; v_gene: TRBV3-1; j_gene: TRBJ2-1; CDR3aa: CASSFGTRGVWLFF; CDR3nt: TGTGCCAGCAGCTTCGGGACTAGGGGGGTATGGTTGTTCTTC
abundance: NA; len: 17; d_gene: TRBD2; v_gene: TRBV18; j_gene: TRBJ2-5; CDR3aa: CASSPGLAETRWETQYF; CDR3nt: TGTGCCAGCTCACCAGGGCTAGCGGAGACCAGATGGGAGACCCAGTACTTC
abundance: NA; len: 15; d_gene: NA; v_gene: TRBV11-2; j_gene: TRBJ2-1; CDR3aa: CASSHTPGAGNEQFF; CDR3nt: TGTGCCAGCAGCCACACGCCGGGAGCGGGTAATGAGCAGTTCTTC
abundance: few; len: 13; d_gene: NA; v_gene: TRBV10-1; j_gene: TRBJ1-1; CDR3aa: CASSENKGPEAFF; CDR3nt: TGCGCCAGCAGTGAGAATAAGGGCCCTGAAGCTTTCTTT
abundance: NA; len: 15; d_gene: NA; v_gene: TRBV9; j_gene: TRBJ2-5; CDR3aa: CASSVESSPKETQYF; CDR3nt: TGTGCCAGCAGCGTAGAAAGCAGCCCCAAAGAGACCCAGTACTTC
abundance: NA; len: 13; d_gene: NA; v_gene: TRBV12-3/TRBV12-4; j_gene: TRBJ1-5; CDR3aa: CASSRDVKQPQHF; CDR3nt: TGTGCCAGCAGCCGGGACGTCAAACAGCCCCAGCATTTT
abundance: many; len: 13; d_gene: NA; v_gene: TRBV20-1; j_gene: TRBJ1-2; CDR3aa: CSAPATDRNGYTF; CDR3nt: TGCAGTGCCCCGGCTACGGACCGAAATGGCTACACCTTC
abundance: NA; len: 13; d_gene: NA; v_gene: TRBV25-1; j_gene: TRBJ2-1; CDR3aa: CASSGGFVVEQFF; CDR3nt: TGTGCCAGCAGTGGGGGTTTCGTGGTTGAGCAGTTCTTC
abundance: NA; len: 16; d_gene: TRBD2; v_gene: TRBV5-1; j_gene: TRBJ2-3; CDR3aa: CASSALAGGGHDTQYF; CDR3nt: TGCGCCAGCAGCGCCCTAGCGGGAGGGGGCCATGATACGCAGTATTTT
abundance: NA; len: 16; d_gene: TRBD1; v_gene: TRBV20-1; j_gene: TRBJ2-3; CDR3aa: CSASGFGQGLTDTQYF; CDR3nt: TGCAGTGCTAGCGGTTTCGGACAGGGGTTAACAGATACGCAGTATTTT
abundance: NA; len: 15; d_gene: TRBD1; v_gene: TRBV7-2; j_gene: TRBJ2-3; CDR3aa: CASSPGQGWADTQYF; CDR3nt: TGTGCCAGCAGCCCGGGACAGGGGTGGGCAGATACGCAGTATTTT
abundance: few; len: 16; d_gene: NA; v_gene: TRBV11-3; j_gene: TRBJ1-3; CDR3aa: CASSFLGERTGNTIYF; CDR3nt: TGTGCCAGCAGCTTCCTCGGGGAGAGAACTGGAAACACCATATATTTT
abundance: few; len: 16; d_gene: TRBD2; v_gene: TRBV6-5; j_gene: TRBJ2-1; CDR3aa: CASSSLGRGRNNEQFF; CDR3nt: TGTGCCAGCAGTTCCCTGGGGCGGGGGAGAAACAATGAGCAGTTCTTC
abundance: many; len: 13; d_gene: NA; v_gene: TRBV6-2/TRBV6-3; j_gene: TRBJ2-1; CDR3aa: CASSYWDENEQFF; CDR3nt: TGTGCCAGCAGTTACTGGGACGAAAATGAGCAGTTCTTC
abundance: NA; len: 13; d_gene: NA; v_gene: TRBV12-3/TRBV12-4; j_gene: TRBJ1-6; CDR3aa: CASSPVSNSPLHF; CDR3nt: TGTGCCAGCAGCCCGGTTTCGAATTCACCCCTCCACTTT
abundance: many; len: 14; d_gene: TRBD2; v_gene: TRBV10-3; j_gene: TRBJ2-7; CDR3aa: CAISDGTNTYEQYF; CDR3nt: TGTGCCATCAGTGACGGGACTAACACCTACGAGCAGTACTTC
abundance: NA; len: 14; d_gene: TRBD2; v_gene: TRBV6-1; j_gene: TRBJ2-1; CDR3aa: CASSKAGPYNEQFF; CDR3nt: TGTGCCAGCAGTAAAGCGGGGCCCTACAATGAGCAGTTCTTC
abundance: NA; len: 14; d_gene: NA; v_gene: TRBV20-1; j_gene: TRBJ1-1; CDR3aa: CSARVGGANTEAFF; CDR3nt: TGCAGTGCTAGAGTGGGGGGCGCGAACACTGAAGCTTTCTTT
abundance: NA; len: 18; d_gene: NA; v_gene: TRBV15; j_gene: TRBJ2-1; CDR3aa: CATSRDLPGATSSNEQFF; CDR3nt: TGTGCCACCAGCAGAGATCTCCCGGGGGCCACTTCATCCAATGAGCAGTTCTTC
abundance: NA; len: 17; d_gene: NA; v_gene: TRBV15; j_gene: TRBJ2-7; CDR3aa: CATSRDRSPGGTYEQYF; CDR3nt: TGTGCCACCAGCAGAGATCGTTCACCCGGAGGGACCTACGAGCAGTACTTC
abundance: few; len: 15; d_gene: TRBD1; v_gene: TRBV20-1; j_gene: TRBJ2-7; CDR3aa: CSAFPGQGAGHEQYF; CDR3nt: TGCAGTGCTTTTCCGGGACAGGGGGCAGGGCACGAGCAGTACTTC
abundance: NA; len: 16; d_gene: TRBD2; v_gene: TRBV28; j_gene: TRBJ2-1; CDR3aa: CASRLAGAPAYNEQFF; CDR3nt: TGTGCCAGCAGACTAGCGGGGGCCCCAGCCTACAATGAGCAGTTCTTC